This record concerns one T cell receptor beta chain sequence. The data stem from a study of blood T cell repertoires in COVID-19. TCRdb keeps only in-frame clones here, not all; method: immunoSEQ multiplex PCR. The sample lists 150,000 to 200,000 clones; roughly 87% were seen once. With 6 bases removed from V and 2 bases from J, the gap between germline ends came to 14 bases. Germline V CDR1 and CDR2: MNHEY, SVGAGI. CDR3 size: 14 residues. The V gene is TRBV6-5, the J gene TRBJ2-7; tentatively, D is TRBD1 (5 bases). The sequenced material came from peripheral blood. The clonotype was recovered from a woman in her seventies with COVID-19, enrolled during active disease. The CDR3 is CASSPGSGTYEQYF. CDR3 in DNA: TGTGCCAGCAGCCCCGGGTCAGGGACCTACGAGCAGTACTTC.